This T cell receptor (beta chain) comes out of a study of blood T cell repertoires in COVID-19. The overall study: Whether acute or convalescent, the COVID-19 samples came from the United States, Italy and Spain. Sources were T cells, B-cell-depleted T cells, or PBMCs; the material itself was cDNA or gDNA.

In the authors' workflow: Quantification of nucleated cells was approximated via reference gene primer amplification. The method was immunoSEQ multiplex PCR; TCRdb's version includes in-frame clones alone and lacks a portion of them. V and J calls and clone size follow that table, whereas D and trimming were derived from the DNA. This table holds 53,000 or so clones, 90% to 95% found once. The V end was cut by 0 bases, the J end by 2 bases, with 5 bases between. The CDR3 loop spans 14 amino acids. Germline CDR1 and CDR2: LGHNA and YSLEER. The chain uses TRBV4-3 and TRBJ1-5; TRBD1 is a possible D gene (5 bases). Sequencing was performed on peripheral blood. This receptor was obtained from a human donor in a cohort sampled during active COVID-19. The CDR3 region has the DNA TGCGCCAGCAGCCAAGACAGGGGCAATCAGCCCCAGCATTTT. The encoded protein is CASSQDRGNQPQHF.